Listed below are T cell receptor beta chains from one sample, sequenced in a study of blood T cell repertoires in COVID-19. Method: immunoSEQ multiplex PCR; TCRdb's copy keeps in-frame clones and lacks some. The sample has 300,000 to 350,000 clones, around nine tenths seen once. Sequenced sample: PBMCs or T cells enriched from blood (not recorded which). Receptors originate from a man between 25 and 39 years old who had recovered from COVID-19. Both conserved end residues are part of each CDR3. The order of the fields is D gene, J gene, V gene, clone size, CDR3 protein, CDR3 DNA. The D gene is left open where the match is weak. Some rows have no size entry. The others give once, few or many, or a class for an expanded clone.

D: TRBD1; J: TRBJ2-2; V: TRBV4-2; size: .; CDR3: CASSQQGQGSVGTGELFF; DNA: TGTGCCAGCAGCCAACAGGGACAGGGATCGGTAGGCACCGGGGAGCTGTTTTTT
D: TRBD1; J: TRBJ2-1; V: TRBV7-3; size: .; CDR3: CASSPDRADYNEQFF; DNA: TGTGCCAGCAGCCCTGACAGGGCCGACTACAATGAGCAGTTCTTC
D: TRBD2; J: TRBJ2-1; V: TRBV9; size: few; CDR3: CASSVVSGVGREQFF; DNA: TGTGCCAGCAGCGTAGTTAGCGGGGTCGGTCGGGAGCAGTTCTTC
D: TRBD1; J: TRBJ2-2; V: TRBV24-1; size: .; CDR3: CATSESGQGNTGELFF; DNA: TGTGCCACCAGTGAGTCCGGACAGGGGAACACCGGGGAGCTGTTTTTT
D: .; J: TRBJ1-1; V: TRBV6-5; size: .; CDR3: CASQGGVPGNTEAFF; DNA: TGTGCCAGCCAAGGCGGGGTACCGGGGAACACTGAAGCTTTCTTT
D: TRBD1; J: TRBJ2-2; V: TRBV27; size: .; CDR3: CASSGQGMSGELFF; DNA: TGTGCCAGCAGTGGACAGGGGATGTCCGGGGAGCTGTTTTTT
D: TRBD2; J: TRBJ2-5; V: TRBV25-1; size: .; CDR3: CASSALALSGEIKKTQYF; DNA: TGTGCCAGCAGTGCACTAGCCCTGAGCGGGGAAATAAAGAAGACCCAGTACTTC
D: .; J: TRBJ1-2; V: TRBV19; size: .; CDR3: CASSIRQNYGYTF; DNA: TGTGCCAGTAGTATACGACAGAACTATGGCTACACCTTC
D: TRBD1; J: TRBJ1-4; V: TRBV11-2; size: .; CDR3: CASSDRQGREKLFF; DNA: TGTGCCAGCAGCGATCGACAGGGAAGGGAAAAACTGTTTTTT
D: .; J: TRBJ1-5; V: TRBV7-9; size: .; CDR3: CASSPLASNQPQHF; DNA: TGTGCCAGCAGCCCACTTGCTAGCAATCAGCCCCAGCATTTT
D: TRBD1; J: TRBJ2-5; V: TRBV5-6; size: .; CDR3: CASSLGTAEETQYF; DNA: TGTGCCAGCAGCTTAGGGACAGCTGAAGAGACCCAGTACTTC
D: .; J: TRBJ1-3; V: TRBV28; size: few; CDR3: CASSPVSGNTIYF; DNA: TGTGCCAGCAGTCCCGTGAGTGGAAACACCATATATTTT
D: .; J: TRBJ1-2; V: TRBV29-1; size: once; CDR3: CSVGGETGDHDYGYTF; DNA: TGCAGCGTTGGAGGGGAGACGGGAGACCATGACTATGGCTACACCTTC
D: TRBD1; J: TRBJ2-5; V: TRBV11-2; size: .; CDR3: CASSRRDSQETQYF; DNA: TGTGCCAGCAGCCGCCGGGACAGTCAAGAGACCCAGTACTTC
D: TRBD2; J: TRBJ2-1; V: TRBV3-1/TRBV3-2; size: .; CDR3: CASSQDLGGVDNEQFF; DNA: TGTGCCAGCAGCCAAGATCTGGGGGGGGTAGACAATGAGCAGTTCTTC
D: .; J: TRBJ2-2; V: TRBV29-1; size: .; CDR3: CSGQATNTGELFF; DNA: TGCAGCGGACAGGCGACGAACACCGGGGAGCTGTTTTTT
D: .; J: TRBJ1-6; V: TRBV5-6; size: .; CDR3: CASSLGQENSPLHF; DNA: TGTGCCAGCAGCTTGGGACAGGAGAATTCACCCCTCCACTTT
D: TRBD1; J: TRBJ2-7; V: TRBV5-4; size: once; CDR3: CASSFDGTGMGYEQYF; DNA: TGTGCCAGCAGCTTCGACGGGACAGGGATGGGCTACGAGCAGTACTTC
D: TRBD2; J: TRBJ2-1; V: TRBV6-5; size: .; CDR3: CATWLAGGRDEQFF; DNA: TGTGCCACCTGGCTAGCGGGGGGGCGTGATGAGCAGTTCTTC
D: TRBD2; J: TRBJ2-5; V: TRBV2; size: .; CDR3: CASSAGRGERQETQYF; DNA: TGTGCCAGCAGTGCCGGGAGGGGAGAGAGACAAGAGACCCAGTACTTC